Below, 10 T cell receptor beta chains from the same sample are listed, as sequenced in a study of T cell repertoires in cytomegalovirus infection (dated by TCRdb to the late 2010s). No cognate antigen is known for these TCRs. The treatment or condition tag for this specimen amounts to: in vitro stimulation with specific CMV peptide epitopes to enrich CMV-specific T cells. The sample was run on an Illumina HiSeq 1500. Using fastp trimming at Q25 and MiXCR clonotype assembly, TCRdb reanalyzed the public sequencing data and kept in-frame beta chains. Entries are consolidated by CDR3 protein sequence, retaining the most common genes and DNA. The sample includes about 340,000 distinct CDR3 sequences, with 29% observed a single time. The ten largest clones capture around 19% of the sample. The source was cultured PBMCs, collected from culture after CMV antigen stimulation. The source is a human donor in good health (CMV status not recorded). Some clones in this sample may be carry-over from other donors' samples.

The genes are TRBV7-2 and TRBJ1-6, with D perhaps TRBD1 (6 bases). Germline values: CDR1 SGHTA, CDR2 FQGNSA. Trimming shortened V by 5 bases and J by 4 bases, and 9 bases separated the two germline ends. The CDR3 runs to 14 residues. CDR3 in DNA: TGTGCCAGCAGCCCGGACAGATATAATTCACCCCTCCACTTT. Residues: CASSPDRYNSPLHF.

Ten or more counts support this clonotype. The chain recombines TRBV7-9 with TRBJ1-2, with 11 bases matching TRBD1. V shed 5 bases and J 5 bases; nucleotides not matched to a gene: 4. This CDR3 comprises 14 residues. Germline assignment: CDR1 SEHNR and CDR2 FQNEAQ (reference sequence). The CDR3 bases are TGTGCCAGCAGCCGAGGGACAGGGGGATATGGCTACACCTTC. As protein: CASSRGTGGYGYTF.

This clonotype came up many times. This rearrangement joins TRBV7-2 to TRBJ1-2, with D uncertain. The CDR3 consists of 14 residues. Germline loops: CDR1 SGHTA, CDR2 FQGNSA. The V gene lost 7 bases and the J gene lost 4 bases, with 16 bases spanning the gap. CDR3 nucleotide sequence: TGTGCCAGCACCGCACAGAGGTCGGGCTATGGCTACACCTTC. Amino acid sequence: CASTAQRSGYGYTF.

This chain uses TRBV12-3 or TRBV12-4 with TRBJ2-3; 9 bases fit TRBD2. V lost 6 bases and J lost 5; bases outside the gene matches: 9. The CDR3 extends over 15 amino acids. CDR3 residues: CASRFGGGEVDTQYF. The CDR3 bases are TGTGCCAGCAGATTTGGCGGGGGGGAGGTAGATACGCAGTATTTT.

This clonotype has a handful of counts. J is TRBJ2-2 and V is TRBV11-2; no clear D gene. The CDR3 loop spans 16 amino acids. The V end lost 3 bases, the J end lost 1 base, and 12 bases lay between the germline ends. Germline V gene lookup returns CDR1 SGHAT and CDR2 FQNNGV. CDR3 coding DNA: TGTGCCAGCAGCTTTTGGGTTCGTGGGAACACCGGGGAGCTGTTTTTT. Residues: CASSFWVRGNTGELFF.

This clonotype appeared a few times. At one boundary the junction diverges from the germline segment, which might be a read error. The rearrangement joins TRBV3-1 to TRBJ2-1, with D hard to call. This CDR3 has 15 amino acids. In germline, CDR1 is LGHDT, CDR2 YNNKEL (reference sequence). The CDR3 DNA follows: TGTGCCAGCAGCCAAGGGTCAGGATCCTTCAATGAGCAGTTCTTC. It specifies CASSQGSGSFNEQFF.

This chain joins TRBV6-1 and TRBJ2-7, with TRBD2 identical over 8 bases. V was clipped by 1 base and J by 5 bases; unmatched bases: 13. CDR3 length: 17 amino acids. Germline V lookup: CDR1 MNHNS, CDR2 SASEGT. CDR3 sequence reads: CASSEVPSGLGADEQYF. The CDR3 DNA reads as TGTGCCAGCAGTGAAGTGCCTAGCGGGCTGGGTGCGGACGAGCAGTACTTC.

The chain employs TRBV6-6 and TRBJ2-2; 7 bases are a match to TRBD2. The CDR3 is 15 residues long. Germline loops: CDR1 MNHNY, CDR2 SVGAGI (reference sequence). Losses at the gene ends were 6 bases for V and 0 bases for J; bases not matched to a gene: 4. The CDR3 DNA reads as TGTGCCAGCAGAGCGGGGTTCGCGAACACCGGGGAGCTGTTTTTT. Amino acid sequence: CASRAGFANTGELFF.

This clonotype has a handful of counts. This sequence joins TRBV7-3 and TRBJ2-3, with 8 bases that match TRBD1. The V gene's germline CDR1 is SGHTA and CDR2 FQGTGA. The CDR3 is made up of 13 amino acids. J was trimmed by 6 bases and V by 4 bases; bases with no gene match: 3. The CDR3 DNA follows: TGTGCCAGCAGCTCGACAGGGGCGGATACGCAGTATTTT. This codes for CASSSTGADTQYF. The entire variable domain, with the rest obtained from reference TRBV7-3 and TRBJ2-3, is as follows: GAGVSQTPSNKVTEKGKYVELRCDPISGHTALYWYRQSLGQGPEFLIYFQGTGAADDSGLPNDRFFAVRPEGSVSTLKIQRTERGDSAVYLCASSSTGADTQYFGPGTRLTVL.

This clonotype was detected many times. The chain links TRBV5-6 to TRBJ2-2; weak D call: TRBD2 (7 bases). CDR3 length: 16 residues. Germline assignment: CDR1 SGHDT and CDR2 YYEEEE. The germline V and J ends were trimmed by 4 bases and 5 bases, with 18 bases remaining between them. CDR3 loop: CASSPPGGRRTGELFF. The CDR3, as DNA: TGTGCCAGCAGCCCCCCCGGGGGGCGAAGAACCGGGGAGCTGTTTTTT.